This TCR beta chain stems from a study of OX40 agonist ivuxolimab in advanced cancers. In the study overall: Earlier treatment with anti-PD-1, anti-PD-L1 or anti-CTLA-4 was permitted, and around 43% had received some. Study-wide findings and caveats: Nonresponders, in some cases, also had low normalized T-cell clonal expansion. Clonal expansion in partial responders at 0.1-3.0 mg/kg ranked among the lowest.

Concerning this clone: Its antigen remains unidentified.

This CDR3 contains 15 residues. Trimming took 2 bases from V and 0 from J, leaving 10 bases between them. Germline V gene lookup returns CDR1 MNHEY and CDR2 SMNVEV (reference sequence). This table comes from immunoSEQ multiplex PCR, and its TCRdb copy is limited to in-frame clones, with some not included. This table has about 25,000 clones, approximately 86% appearing once. The sequences come from CD4+ or CD8+ T cells sorted from blood, collected in a trial of the OX40 agonist ivuxolimab. This TCR came from an adult with an advanced solid tumor such as melanoma, head and neck, liver or kidney cancer. The V and J genes are TRBV27 and TRBJ2-5; tentatively, D is TRBD2 (6 bases). CDR3 loop: CASSLAGTYQETQYF. The DNA for the CDR3 is TGTGCCAGCAGTTTAGCCGGGACTTACCAAGAGACCCAGTACTTC.